The 21 T cell receptor beta chains in this list originate from one sample, sequenced in a study of T-cell reconstitution after alpha-beta-depleted transplantation in children. Researchers prepared the TCRbeta library using unique molecular identifiers, the study reports. TCRdb called the PCR reads again in MiXCR, with one record for every CDR3 protein. The table shows 200,000 to 250,000 distinct CDR3 sequences, with approximately 11% occurring only once. The material sequenced was PBMCs, taken before TCRalphabeta/CD19-depleted stem cell transplant. These TCRs come from a child under two years old with acute myeloid leukemia, due to receive a stem cell transplant.

Many counts were recorded for this clonotype. The rearrangement joins TRBV6-1 to TRBJ1-1, with 7 positions matching TRBD1. V lost 6 bases, J lost 1 base, and 11 bases stayed unmatched. The CDR3 covers 16 residues. The germline V gene has CDR1 MNHNS and CDR2 SASEGT. The CDR3 sequence: CASRPHRGGENTEAFF. The CDR3 region has the DNA TGTGCCAGCAGACCTCACAGGGGCGGGGAGAACACTGAAGCTTTCTTT.

This clonotype showed up many times. The chain combines TRBV20-1 with TRBJ1-2, with 7 nucleotides matching TRBD1. V gave up 1 base and J gave up 6 bases; unmatched junction bases: 11. Germline V gene sequence: CDR1 DFQATT, CDR2 SNEGSKA (reference sequence). The CDR3 covers 15 residues. CDR3 region: CSARVLGTGANGYTF. Written as DNA, the CDR3 is TGCAGTGCTAGAGTCTTAGGCACAGGGGCTAATGGCTACACCTTC.

This clonotype was observed many times. The chain combines TRBV6-2 or TRBV6-3 with TRBJ1-1, with 10 nucleotides matching TRBD1. V shed 2 bases, J shed 1 base, and the junction held 7 bases outside the gene matches. The CDR3 extends over 17 amino acids. Germline CDR1 reads MNHEY; CDR2 reads SVGEGT. The CDR3: CASSYDRRDRGNTEAFF. CDR3 bases: TGTGCCAGCAGTTACGACCGCCGGGACAGGGGGAACACTGAAGCTTTCTTT.

A note on this clonotype: Relative to the germline gene, one junction end is altered; a read error may explain this. The rearrangement links TRBV4-1 to TRBJ1-1; D is perhaps TRBD1 (6 bases). The CDR3 spans 13 residues. Per the germline V gene, CDR1 is MGHRA and CDR2 is YSYEKL. The CDR3 region has the DNA TGTGCCAGGGGCGCCGAGGGGTCCGCCAGGGCTTTCTTT. It encodes CARGAEGSARAFF.

This clonotype was counted ten times or more. A read error may produce the germline difference seen at one junction end. This rearrangement joins TRBV27 to TRBJ2-1; 8 bases line up with TRBD1. The V gene's germline CDR1 is MNHEY and CDR2 SMNVEV (reference sequence). This CDR3 region has 16 residues. CDR3 in DNA: TGTGCCAGAAGTTTAGACGGACAGGGCTCCTACAATGAGCAGTTCTTC. The encoded protein is CARSLDGQGSYNEQFF.

This clonotype occurred many times. The rearrangement joins TRBV28 to TRBJ1-4; D gene uncertain. Germline assignment: CDR1 MDHEN and CDR2 SYDVKM. This CDR3 is built from 14 residues. Between the trimmed V and J ends, which lost 3 bases and 7 bases, there was a span of 12 bases. CDR3 nucleotide sequence: TGTGCCAGCAGTTTCGCCGGAGGAGGTGAAAAACTGTTTTTT. Its protein is CASSFAGGGEKLFF.

This clonotype was counted once. The chain combines TRBV11-1 with TRBJ2-6; unclear D gene. This CDR3 is built from 16 residues. From germline, CDR1 is SGHAT and CDR2 FQDESV (reference sequence). V was shortened by 4 bases and J by 2 bases, with 12 bases between the two germline ends. The CDR3 loop is CASSSIEIAGANVLTF. DNA for the CDR3: TGTGCCAGCAGCTCCATCGAGATAGCTGGGGCCAACGTCCTGACTTTC.

About this clonotype itself: Since no conserved phenylalanine or tryptophan closes the CDR3, a read error is the likely cause. The chain employs TRBV5-1 and TRBJ2-6; tentatively, D is TRBD1 (5 bases). Germline V CDR1 and CDR2: SGHRS, YFSETQ. Trimming stripped 5 bases from V and 0 bases from J, with 12 bases between. The CDR3 runs to 16 residues. The CDR3 region is CASRKGPSSGANVLTL. In DNA form, the CDR3 reads TGCGCCAGCAGGAAGGGGCCTAGCTCTGGGGCCAACGTCCTGACTCTC.

This clonotype was recorded at least ten times. The gene calls are TRBV7-9 and TRBJ2-3; 10 bases are shared with TRBD2. The CDR3 has 16 residues. Germline V gene lookup returns CDR1 SEHNR and CDR2 FQNEAQ (reference sequence). The J segment lost 0 bases and the V segment lost 0 bases, leaving 0 bases of the junction unmatched. The CDR3 coding sequence is TGTGCCAGCAGCTTAGCGACTAGCGGGAGCACAGATACGCAGTATTTT. It translates to CASSLATSGSTDTQYF.

The table lists this clonotype with many counts. The rearrangement links TRBV10-2 to TRBJ2-1; TRBD2 matches 10 bases. V lost 5 bases to trimming and J lost 0 bases; unmatched junction nucleotides: 4. Per germline, CDR1 WSHSY and CDR2 SAAADI. The CDR3 is made up of 16 amino acids. The CDR3 here is CASSFPSGSSYNEQFF. CDR3 DNA: TGCGCCAGCAGTTTTCCTAGCGGGAGCTCCTACAATGAGCAGTTCTTC.

This clonotype was detected ten times or more. V usage is TRBV12-3 or TRBV12-4 and J usage is TRBJ2-2; 8 bases are a match to TRBD1. V dropped 3 bases and J dropped 6; count of bases not matched to a gene: 6. The CDR3 extends over 15 amino acids. The CDR3 loop reads CASSLRTGYAGELFF. Written as DNA, the CDR3 is TGTGCCAGCAGTTTGCGGACAGGGTACGCCGGGGAGCTGTTTTTT.

The rearrangement joins TRBV5-4 to TRBJ1-6; D is uncertain. Deletions cut 0 bases from V and 7 bases from J, with 8 bases between. The CDR3 contains 14 residues. Germline loops: CDR1 SGHNT, CDR2 YYREEE (reference sequence). CDR3 loop: CASSLDGRNSPLHF. DNA of the CDR3: TGTGCCAGCAGCTTGGACGGGAGAAATTCACCCCTCCACTTT.

Turning to this clonotype: This may stem from a read error, because a much larger clone lies one nucleotide away. The chain is built from TRBV28 and TRBJ1-1; D is undetermined. The CDR3 runs 14 residues. The germline V gene encodes CDR1 MDHEN and CDR2 SYDVKM. Trimming left V 6 bases short and J 1 base short, with 12 bases between. The CDR3 is CASRNRGANTEAFF. In DNA form, the CDR3 reads TGTGCCAGCAGGAACAGAGGAGCGAACACTGAAGCTTTCTTT. The complete variable domain, with remaining parts taken from reference TRBV28 and TRBJ1-1, reads DVKVTQSSRYLVKRTGEKVFLECVQDMDHENMFWYRQDPGLGLRLIYFSYDVKMKEKGDIPEGYSVSREKKERFSLILESASTNQTSMYLCASRNRGANTEAFFGQGTRLTVV.

The chain recombines TRBV12-3 or TRBV12-4 with TRBJ1-1; unclear D gene. This CDR3 is built from 13 residues. V lost 0 bases and J 5 bases, leaving 7 bases between the germline ends. Here the CDR3 DNA reads TGTGCCAGCAGTTTAGCGGCAGTGACTGAAGCTTTCTTT. It yields the protein CASSLAAVTEAFF.

This clonotype was recorded many times. The rearrangement joins TRBV20-1 to TRBJ2-1; either TRBD1 or TRBD2 may supply D (5 bases each). The CDR3 covers 15 residues. V was clipped by 2 bases and J by 9 bases, with 20 bases between them. Germline V lookup: CDR1 DFQATT, CDR2 SNEGSKA (reference sequence). CDR3 residues: CSARSGLGGGGEQFF. In nucleotides, the CDR3 is TGCAGTGCTAGATCAGGGCTTGGAGGTGGGGGTGAGCAGTTCTTC.

In its sample, this clonotype was seen many times. The rearrangement links TRBV28 to TRBJ2-7, with a tentative D call TRBD2 (5 bases). CDR1 MDHEN and CDR2 SYDVKM come from the germline V gene. V lost 0 bases and J lost 0, with 9 bases in between. This CDR3 contains 15 residues. This chain's CDR3 is CASSLWRVFSYEQYF. CDR3 bases: TGTGCCAGCAGTTTATGGAGGGTCTTCTCCTACGAGCAGTACTTC.

This clonotype was seen at least ten times. The chain couples TRBV7-9 to TRBJ2-7; D is ambiguous. CDR3 size: 14 residues. Trimming removed 11 bases from V and 4 bases from J, with 21 bases in between. Germline values: CDR1 SEHNR, CDR2 FQNEAQ (reference sequence). CDR3 coding DNA: TGTGCCCATGAACCTCTGGCGAGTGGTTACGAGCAGTACTTC. Encoded protein: CAHEPLASGYEQYF.

This clonotype was counted at least ten times. V gene TRBV7-2 combines with J gene TRBJ2-7; 7 bases match TRBD2. Unmatched junction bases numbered 10, after V lost 7 bases and J lost 4 bases. CDR3 size: 14 residues. Germline CDR1 SGHTA, CDR2 FQGNSA. The CDR3 bases are TGTGCCAGCACAACCCCGGGGGAGGGGTACGAGCAGTACTTC. Translated: CASTTPGEGYEQYF.

This clonotype occurred many times. The rearrangement uses TRBV4-3 and TRBJ1-6; 8 bases match TRBD1. The length of the CDR3 is 17 residues. Looked up from germline, CDR1 is LGHNA and CDR2 is YSLEER. The ends lost 3 bases at V and 6 bases at J; junction bases unmatched: 10. CDR3 loop: CASSQDRAIPRNSPLHF. CDR3 DNA: TGCGCCAGCAGCCAGGACAGGGCAATTCCCCGTAATTCACCCCTCCACTTT.

The sample holds many counts of this clonotype. The rearrangement links TRBV5-1 to TRBJ2-7; D is unclear. Germline V gene sequence: CDR1 SGHRS, CDR2 YFSETQ. The V and J ends lost 2 bases and 0 bases respectively, with 9 bases between them. This CDR3 has 14 residues. CDR3 DNA: TGCGCCAGCAGCTTCGTTACGCCCTCCTACGAGCAGTACTTC. It specifies CASSFVTPSYEQYF. Supplemented by reference TRBV5-1 and TRBJ2-7, the full variable domain reads KAGVTQTPRYLIKTRGQQVTLSCSPISGHRSVSWYQQTPGQGLQFLFEYFSETQRNKGNFPGRFSGRQFSNSRSEMNVSTLELGDSALYLCASSFVTPSYEQYFGPGTRLTVT.

In its sample, this clonotype was seen many times. The chain is built from TRBV10-3 and TRBJ2-7; D is perhaps TRBD1 (7 bases). Germline loops: CDR1 ENHRY, CDR2 SYGVKD. CDR3 size: 14 residues. Trimming took 8 bases from V and 1 from J, leaving 15 bases between them. For the CDR3, the DNA is TGTGCCATCGGTGGGCAGGGGGGTTCCTACGAGCAGTACTTC. Translated, it gives CAIGGQGGSYEQYF.